Presented here are 21 T cell receptor beta chains from one specimen sequenced in a study of naive and memory T cell subsets. Both TRBC1 and TRBC2 were covered by a beta constant-region primer of two equimolar oligonucleotides. MiXCR was run by TCRdb on the UMI-ligation and nested PCR reads, yielding one entry per CDR3 protein. Of about 85,000 distinct CDR3 sequences in the sample, about 12% were seen once. Sequencing was performed on central memory CD4+ T cells from blood. These receptors came from a human donor in good health.

This clonotype was seen many times. This chain links TRBV20-1 with TRBJ2-3; 9 bases are shared with TRBD2. This CDR3 spans 17 amino acids. CDR1 DFQATT and CDR2 SNEGSKA come from the germline V gene (reference sequence). After removal of 0 bases from V and 4 bases from J, the junction contained 11 bases not matched to a gene. The CDR3 here is CSARDVGGRGRADTQYF. The CDR3, as DNA: TGCAGTGCTAGAGATGTGGGCGGGAGGGGGCGCGCAGATACGCAGTATTTT.

This chain connects TRBV7-7 to TRBJ2-2, with unresolved D. Per germline, CDR1 SSHAT and CDR2 FNYEAQ (reference sequence). V lost 3 bases to trimming and J lost 4 bases, with 9 bases between them. The CDR3 covers 14 residues. The CDR3 protein is CASSLMQRTGELFF. The CDR3 nucleotides are TGTGCCAGCAGCTTGATGCAGCGCACCGGGGAGCTGTTTTTT.

This clonotype showed up just a few times. The chain employs TRBV4-1 and TRBJ1-4; 7 bases are shared with TRBD1. The V gene's germline CDR1 is MGHRA and CDR2 YSYEKL. V was clipped by 2 bases and J by 2 bases; unmatched bases: 5. The length of the CDR3 is 16 residues. Here the CDR3 DNA reads TGCGCCAGCAGCCAAACCCAGGGACAGACTAATGAAAAACTGTTTTTT. Its protein product is CASSQTQGQTNEKLFF.

The sample holds many counts of this clonotype. The chain has TRBV29-1 and TRBJ2-1, with D tentatively TRBD1 or TRBD2 (5 bases each). CDR3 size: 14 residues. V lost 6 bases and J 6 bases, leaving 18 bases between the germline ends. Germline assignment: CDR1 SQVTM and CDR2 ANQGSEA. The CDR3 DNA follows: TGCAGCGTCGCCGGGACCACCTCTTTCAATGAGCAGTTCTTC. Protein product: CSVAGTTSFNEQFF.

The chain joins TRBV7-2 to TRBJ2-1; 8 bases align to TRBD2. CDR1 and CDR2 (germline): SGHTA, FQGNSA. The ends lost 3 bases at V and 4 bases at J; junction bases unmatched: 5. CDR3 length equals 15 residues. The CDR3 DNA sequence: TGTGCCAGCAGCTTCGTAGCGGGGCTATACAATGAGCAGTTCTTC. The encoded protein is CASSFVAGLYNEQFF.

The chain carries TRBV5-4 and TRBJ2-5, with D possibly called TRBD1 or TRBD2 (5 bases each). The V end was cut by 1 base, the J end by 6 bases, with 13 bases between. The CDR3 has 14 residues. The germline V gene has CDR1 SGHNT and CDR2 YYREEE (reference sequence). CDR3 DNA sequence: TGTGCCAGCAGCTTGTGGGACCGTGCCAAGACCCAGTACTTC. This gives the protein CASSLWDRAKTQYF. The whole variable domain, remainder taken from reference TRBV5-4 and TRBJ2-5, is ETGVTQSPTHLIKTRGQQVTLRCSSQSGHNTVSWYQQALGQGPQFIFQYYREEENGRGNFPPRFSGLQFPNYSSELNVNALELDDSALYLCASSLWDRAKTQYFGPGTRLLVL.

This chain links TRBV4-3 with TRBJ2-5; D possibly matches TRBD1 or TRBD2 (5 bases each). V lost 4 bases and J 9 bases, leaving 27 bases between the germline ends. The CDR3 contains 17 residues. Germline V gene lookup returns CDR1 LGHNA and CDR2 YSLEER. CDR3 in DNA: TGCGCCAGCAGCCGAGGACTGGCCCCGGGAACGGGGCGGGCCCAGTACTTC. As protein: CASSRGLAPGTGRAQYF.

There are a few counts of this clonotype. The chain has TRBV5-6 and TRBJ1-2; D gene unclear. The V end lost 0 bases, the J end lost 4 bases, and 13 bases lay between the germline ends. The CDR3 runs to 15 residues. The germline gives CDR1 SGHDT, CDR2 YYEEEE. The CDR3 region is CASSLDGSPAYGYTF. CDR3 in DNA: TGTGCCAGCAGCTTGGACGGGTCCCCCGCCTATGGCTACACCTTC.

The genes are TRBV7-2 and TRBJ1-5; TRBD1 matches at 7 bases. V shed 3 bases and J 4 bases; nucleotides not matched to a gene: 6. This CDR3 is 15 amino acids long. In germline, CDR1 is SGHTA, CDR2 FQGNSA. The CDR3 DNA reads TGTGCCAGCAGCTTTACAGGGGATGGAAATCAGCCCCAGCATTTT. Translation gives CASSFTGDGNQPQHF.

In its sample, this clonotype was seen a few times. The gene calls are TRBV20-1 and TRBJ2-7; 8 bases are a match to TRBD2. J was trimmed by 2 bases and V by 5 bases; bases with no gene match: 11. The germline V gene encodes CDR1 DFQATT and CDR2 SNEGSKA (reference sequence). The CDR3 runs to 15 residues. CDR3 coding DNA: TGCAGTGCTGGGCCAGGTAGCGGGAAACCCTACGAGCAGTACTTC. Amino acid sequence: CSAGPGSGKPYEQYF.

There are a few counts of this clonotype. V and J are TRBV4-1 and TRBJ2-2; 9 nucleotides align to TRBD2. The CDR3 loop spans 18 amino acids. V shed 2 bases and J 0 bases; nucleotides not matched to a gene: 7. Germline CDR1 MGHRA, CDR2 YSYEKL. The CDR3 DNA reads TGCGCCAGCAGCCAAATCCGTAGCGGGAGAACGAACACCGGGGAGCTGTTTTTT. As protein: CASSQIRSGRTNTGELFF.

This clonotype was seen a few times. The chain uses TRBV7-2 and TRBJ2-3, with D possibly matching TRBD2 (5 bases). In germline, CDR1 is SGHTA, CDR2 FQGNSA. V lost 5 bases and J lost 4, with 22 bases in between. CDR3 length equals 17 residues. DNA of the CDR3: TGTGCCAGCAGCCTAGGATCTCTGGGGAGTAGGGCAGATACGCAGTATTTT. It yields the protein CASSLGSLGSRADTQYF. Drawing the rest from reference TRBV7-2 and TRBJ2-3, the complete variable domain is GAGVSQSPSNKVTEKGKDVELRCDPISGHTALYWYRQSLGQGLEFLIYFQGNSAPDKSGLPSDRFSAERTGGSVSTLTIQRTQQEDSAVYLCASSLGSLGSRADTQYFGPGTRLTVL.

The genes are TRBV4-3 and TRBJ2-1, with D unclear. CDR1 and CDR2 (germline): LGHNA, YSLEER. V shed 4 bases and J shed 4 bases, with 14 bases lying between them. The CDR3 runs 15 residues. The DNA for the CDR3 is TGCGCCAGCAGCCGGGTCGAGGTTTCGTACAATGAGCAGTTCTTC. As protein: CASSRVEVSYNEQFF.

There are a few counts of this clonotype. The CDR3 protein is CASSDGTGLEQYF. The CDR3 DNA sequence: TGTGCCAGCAGCGATGGGACAGGGCTCGAGCAGTACTTC. The J gene is TRBJ2-7, the V gene TRBV5-4; 9 positions agree with TRBD1. This CDR3 has 13 residues. V lost 4 bases, J lost 6 bases, and 5 bases stayed unmatched. Germline values: CDR1 SGHNT, CDR2 YYREEE (reference sequence).

The chain has TRBV12-3 or TRBV12-4 and TRBJ1-2; D may be TRBD1 (5 bases). CDR3 size: 13 residues. The ends were cut back, 5 bases at V and 5 bases at J, with 12 bases in the middle. The CDR3 loop is CASSPTTVYGYTF. CDR3 bases: TGTGCCAGCAGTCCCACGACAGTATATGGCTACACCTTC.

The V call is TRBV18, the J call TRBJ1-1; D remains ambiguous. CDR3 size: 14 residues. In germline, CDR1 is KGHSH, CDR2 LQKENI. Trimming left V 6 bases short and J 1 base short, with 12 bases between. CDR3 sequence (DNA): TGTGCCAGCTCTCGCCGGACGGAGAACACTGAAGCTTTCTTT. This codes for CASSRRTENTEAFF.

This clonotype was observed a few times. This chain links TRBV28 with TRBJ1-2; D is ambiguous. This CDR3 has 13 amino acids. Germline values: CDR1 MDHEN, CDR2 SYDVKM. Trimming took 7 bases from V and 4 from J, leaving 13 bases between them. CDR3 amino acids: CASTNKMAYGYTF. The CDR3 DNA sequence: TGTGCCAGCACCAACAAGATGGCCTATGGCTACACCTTC.

The chain carries TRBV20-1 and TRBJ2-1; 9 bases match TRBD2. This CDR3 spans 15 amino acids. Trimming took 4 bases from V and 4 from J; bases not matched to a gene: 8. Germline-derived CDR1 and CDR2 are DFQATT and SNEGSKA (reference sequence). CDR3 DNA: TGCAGTGCTAACCCCCTAGCGGGGCATTACAATGAGCAGTTCTTC. Translating gives CSANPLAGHYNEQFF.

The genes are TRBV30 and TRBJ2-7; 8 nucleotides align to TRBD2. Unmatched junction bases numbered 6, after V lost 0 bases and J lost 5 bases. CDR1 GTSNPN and CDR2 SVGIG come from the germline V gene (reference sequence). This CDR3 spans 14 amino acids. This CDR3 is CAWSVPGGPNEQYF. The CDR3, as DNA: TGTGCCTGGAGTGTACCGGGAGGGCCTAACGAGCAGTACTTC.

The chain carries TRBV10-3 and TRBJ2-3, with TRBD2 identical over 14 bases. Germline V gene data show CDR1 as ENHRY and CDR2 as SYGVKD. V lost 10 bases and J lost 1; bases outside the gene matches: 10. The length of the CDR3 is 17 residues. CDR3 DNA: TGTGCCACGGCGGCGACTAGCGGGAGGGAGGGCACAGATACGCAGTATTTT. Amino acid sequence: CATAATSGREGTDTQYF.

This clonotype was found a few times. For the CDR3, the DNA is TGCGCCAGCAGTAAAGTAGCGGGTCTGAACACCGGGGAGCTGTTTTTT. Amino acid sequence: CASSKVAGLNTGELFF. The chain uses TRBV5-1 and TRBJ2-2, with 7 bases that match TRBD2. This CDR3 is built from 16 residues. Trimming removed 5 bases from V and 1 base from J; junction bases left unmatched: 8. Germline V gives CDR1 SGHRS, CDR2 YFSETQ.